This T cell receptor (beta chain) is from a study of metastatic and nonmetastatic thyroid tumors. Study context: Samples came from malignant and benign thyroid patients, and repertoires were compared across blood and tumor or nodule tissue.

Nobody among the patients had been given any treatment before thyroid surgery. There are many counts of this clone. CDR1 and CDR2 from the germline V gene are LGHNA and YNFKEQ. The CDR3 is made up of 18 amino acids. Trimming removed 1 base from V and 8 bases from J, with 21 bases in between. MiXCR reprocessed the PCR reads for TCRdb. The profile covers approximately 7,000 clones, with 27% appearing a single time and 16% taken by the ten largest. The chain couples TRBV4-2 to TRBJ1-6; D is perhaps TRBD1 (6 bases). Sequenced input: adjacent normal tissue. The TCR was taken from a male donor with papillary thyroid cancer or a benign thyroid nodule (not recorded which). Some clones in this sample may be carry-over from other donors' samples. The CDR3 region has the DNA TGTGCCAGCAGCCAAGTATTGGTCGAGGGGGGGCATGATTCACCCCTCCACTTT. It codes for CASSQVLVEGGHDSPLHF.